The T cell receptor (beta chain) under discussion was sequenced for a study of identical twins. TCRdb analysed the 5' RACE reads with MiXCR anew, one entry per CDR3 protein. The profile shows under 1 million distinct CDR3 sequences, around an eighth of them singletons. Study-wide results and caveats: Modeled out-of-frame TCR alpha sharing in monozygotic twins fell below observed levels.

With respect to this clonotype: Its antigen is still unknown.

This sample also appeared in a second study, on yellow fever vaccine responses in identical twins.

This clonotype originated in a woman aged 18-29 years in good health. Sequenced input: PBMCs.

For the CDR3, the DNA is TGCGCCAGCAGCGGGGGTCCCAACACTGAAGCTTTCTTT. Translated, it gives CASSGGPNTEAFF. The V and J genes are TRBV5-1 and TRBJ1-1; perhaps TRBD1 as D (5 bases). Germline CDR1 is SGHRS and CDR2 is YFSETQ. CDR3 length equals 13 residues. V lost 4 bases and J 2 bases, leaving 9 bases between the germline ends.